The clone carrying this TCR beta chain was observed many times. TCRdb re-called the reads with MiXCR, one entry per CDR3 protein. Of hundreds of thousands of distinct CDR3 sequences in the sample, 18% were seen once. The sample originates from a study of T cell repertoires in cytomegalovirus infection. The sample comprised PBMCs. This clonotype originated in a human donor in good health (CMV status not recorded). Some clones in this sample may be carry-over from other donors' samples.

In DNA, the CDR3 is TGTGCCAGCAGTACCGGGACACTTCCATCTCTACCCATGTTTTTT. It specifies CASSTGTLPSLPMFF. This chain joins TRBV12-3 or TRBV12-4 and TRBJ1-4, with a tentative D call TRBD1 (6 bases). Trimming removed 5 bases from V and 15 bases from J, with 25 bases in between. This CDR3 region has 15 residues.